These T cell receptor beta chains were read from a single sample in a study of shared clonotypes between healthy human individuals. Assay used: immunoSEQ multiplex PCR; TCRdb lists only in-frame clones, some missing. This table holds some 500,000 clones, approximately 95% found once. The source material was naive CD4+ T cells sorted from blood. These receptors came from a woman aged 30 to 39 in good health. Each CDR3 is given with its conserved first and last residue. The D gene is left open where the match is weak. For some rows the clone size is stated as once, few or many, or as a class when expanded; others skip it.

clone size: .
J gene: TRBJ1-5
V gene: TRBV5-8
D gene: .
CDR3 DNA: TGTGCCAGCAGCGTGGGGACAACCAGCGGCAATCAGCCCCAGCATTTT
CDR3 protein: CASSVGTTSGNQPQHF

clone size: .
J gene: TRBJ1-5
V gene: TRBV7-2
D gene: .
CDR3 DNA: TGTGCCAGCCAGGAGGGCAATCAGCCCCAGCATTTT
CDR3 protein: CASQEGNQPQHF

clone size: .
J gene: TRBJ2-2
V gene: TRBV5-6
D gene: .
CDR3 DNA: TGTGCCAGCAGCTTCGGGCCCCTGGCCGGGGAGCTGTTTTTT
CDR3 protein: CASSFGPLAGELFF

clone size: .
J gene: TRBJ2-1
V gene: TRBV10-3
D gene: .
CDR3 DNA: TGTGCCATCGCAAGCTCCTACAATGAGCAGTTCTTC
CDR3 protein: CAIASSYNEQFF

clone size: .
J gene: TRBJ2-7
V gene: TRBV6-5
D gene: .
CDR3 DNA: TGTGCCAGCAGCAATAGCGGTGAGCAGTACTTC
CDR3 protein: CASSNSGEQYF

clone size: .
J gene: TRBJ2-3
V gene: TRBV5-1
D gene: TRBD2
CDR3 DNA: TGCGCCAGCAGCTTGGGGCTAGCGGGAGCAGATACGCAGTATTTT
CDR3 protein: CASSLGLAGADTQYF

clone size: .
J gene: TRBJ1-4
V gene: TRBV29-1
D gene: .
CDR3 DNA: TGCAGCGTTGAAGAGCGTCAGGGAAGAAAACTGTTTTTT
CDR3 protein: CSVEERQGRKLFF

clone size: .
J gene: TRBJ2-2
V gene: TRBV6-4
D gene: .
CDR3 DNA: TGTGCCAGCAGTGACTCCGTCCTCGGGGAGCTGTTTTTT
CDR3 protein: CASSDSVLGELFF

clone size: .
J gene: TRBJ2-5
V gene: TRBV11-2
D gene: TRBD2
CDR3 DNA: TGTGCCAGCAGCGCAGGACTAGCGGGAGCGGTGCAGTACTTC
CDR3 protein: CASSAGLAGAVQYF

clone size: .
J gene: TRBJ2-7
V gene: TRBV5-6
D gene: .
CDR3 DNA: TGTGCCAGCAGCTTGGACAGGGCCGGCGAGCAGTACTTC
CDR3 protein: CASSLDRAGEQYF

clone size: .
J gene: TRBJ2-7
V gene: TRBV27
D gene: .
CDR3 DNA: TGTGCCAGCAGCAAAATTTCCGGGACGGCAGGGACCTACGAGCAGTACTTC
CDR3 protein: CASSKISGTAGTYEQYF

clone size: .
J gene: TRBJ2-2
V gene: TRBV18
D gene: .
CDR3 DNA: TGTGCCAGCTCACCAAAGACTAGAAGCACCGGGGAGCTGTTTTTT
CDR3 protein: CASSPKTRSTGELFF

clone size: .
J gene: TRBJ1-1
V gene: TRBV20-1
D gene: .
CDR3 DNA: TGCAGTGCTAGAGGGCCTTCTGAAGCTTTCTTT
CDR3 protein: CSARGPSEAFF

clone size: .
J gene: TRBJ2-7
V gene: TRBV20-1
D gene: .
CDR3 DNA: TGCAGTGCTAGAGCGGGGGACGAGCAGTACTTC
CDR3 protein: CSARAGDEQYF

clone size: .
J gene: TRBJ2-1
V gene: TRBV11-2
D gene: TRBD1
CDR3 DNA: TGTGCCAGCAGCCCGAAACCCTCAGGGGGCTATGCCTACAATGAGCAGTTCTTC
CDR3 protein: CASSPKPSGGYAYNEQFF

clone size: .
J gene: TRBJ2-7
V gene: TRBV9
D gene: .
CDR3 DNA: TGTGCCAGCAGCGTAGGAGTGTCCTACGAGCAGTACTTC
CDR3 protein: CASSVGVSYEQYF

clone size: .
J gene: TRBJ2-2
V gene: TRBV18
D gene: TRBD1
CDR3 DNA: TGTGCCAGCTCACCAGGGACAGGCGCCCGTGGGGAGCTGTTTTTT
CDR3 protein: CASSPGTGARGELFF

clone size: .
J gene: TRBJ2-7
V gene: TRBV28
D gene: TRBD1
CDR3 DNA: TGTGCCAGCAGCAGACAGGGCTGGGAGCAGTACTTC
CDR3 protein: CASSRQGWEQYF

clone size: few
J gene: TRBJ1-2
V gene: TRBV7-2
D gene: TRBD1
CDR3 DNA: TGTGCCAGCAGCTTCTGGACAGGAGGCTACACCTTC
CDR3 protein: CASSFWTGGYTF

clone size: .
J gene: TRBJ2-7
V gene: TRBV5-3
D gene: .
CDR3 DNA: TGTGCCAGAAGCCCCCGCTGGCAGATCTACGAGCAGTACTTC
CDR3 protein: CARSPRWQIYEQYF

clone size: .
J gene: TRBJ2-1
V gene: TRBV10-1
D gene: .
CDR3 DNA: TGCGCCAGCAGTGAGTCTGCAGGGATCAATGAGCAGTTCTTC
CDR3 protein: CASSESAGINEQFF

clone size: .
J gene: TRBJ1-2
V gene: TRBV28
D gene: .
CDR3 DNA: TGTGCCAGCAGTTTAACCCATGCTAACTATGGCTACACCTTC
CDR3 protein: CASSLTHANYGYTF

clone size: .
J gene: TRBJ1-4
V gene: TRBV28
D gene: .
CDR3 DNA: TGTGCCAGCAGTTTAGGGGGGGAAAAACTGTTTTTT
CDR3 protein: CASSLGGEKLFF

clone size: .
J gene: TRBJ2-5
V gene: TRBV5-4
D gene: TRBD2
CDR3 DNA: TGTGCCAGCAGCTTTACCTCGACTAGCGGGAGGCAAGAGACCCAGTACTTC
CDR3 protein: CASSFTSTSGRQETQYF

clone size: .
J gene: TRBJ2-6
V gene: TRBV19
D gene: TRBD1
CDR3 DNA: TGTGCCAGTAGTATAGATCGACGGGCACAGGGGGCTTTTTCTGGGGCCAACGTCCTGACTTTC
CDR3 protein: CASSIDRRAQGAFSGANVLTF

clone size: .
J gene: TRBJ2-7
V gene: TRBV9
D gene: .
CDR3 DNA: TGTGCCAGCAGCGAATCGCCTAGTAGCGGCCCCTTCGAGCAGTACTTC
CDR3 protein: CASSESPSSGPFEQYF

clone size: .
J gene: TRBJ1-1
V gene: TRBV28
D gene: .
CDR3 DNA: TGTGCCAGCAGTTCAGGGCGTGAAGCTTTCTTT
CDR3 protein: CASSSGREAFF

clone size: .
J gene: TRBJ1-1
V gene: TRBV28
D gene: .
CDR3 DNA: TGTGCCAGCAGGGACCTGAACACTGAAGCTTTCTTT
CDR3 protein: CASRDLNTEAFF

clone size: once
J gene: TRBJ2-3
V gene: TRBV11-2
D gene: .
CDR3 DNA: TGTGCCAGCAGCTTAGATGACTACCAAGATACGCAGTATTTT
CDR3 protein: CASSLDDYQDTQYF

clone size: .
J gene: TRBJ2-3
V gene: TRBV7-6
D gene: .
CDR3 DNA: TGTGCCAGCAGCCCCTTAGGGGGGGGGCCTAGCACAGATACGCAGTATTTT
CDR3 protein: CASSPLGGGPSTDTQYF

clone size: .
J gene: TRBJ1-1
V gene: TRBV14
D gene: TRBD1
CDR3 DNA: TGTGCCAGCAGACCACAGGGGCCCTTGAACACTGAAGCTTTCTTT
CDR3 protein: CASRPQGPLNTEAFF

clone size: .
J gene: TRBJ1-1
V gene: TRBV6-4
D gene: .
CDR3 DNA: TGTGCCAGCAGTGAGGGACAGAACACTGAAGCTTTCTTT
CDR3 protein: CASSEGQNTEAFF

clone size: .
J gene: TRBJ2-2
V gene: TRBV28
D gene: .
CDR3 DNA: TGTGCCAGCAGGATTGAAGACAGGGAGCTGTTTTTT
CDR3 protein: CASRIEDRELFF

clone size: .
J gene: TRBJ2-1
V gene: TRBV5-6
D gene: .
CDR3 DNA: TGTGCCAGCGGCGCTTGGGATGAGCAGTTCTTC
CDR3 protein: CASGAWDEQFF

clone size: .
J gene: TRBJ2-7
V gene: TRBV5-6
D gene: .
CDR3 DNA: TGTGCCAGCAGCTTCGACAGCTCCTACGAGCAGTACTTC
CDR3 protein: CASSFDSSYEQYF